The clone carrying this TCR beta chain was seen just once. Its antigen is not known. This specimen belongs to a study of CD8+ T cells in alopecia areata. Study overall: Treated patients were given oral tofacitinib, which was dosed at 5 to 10 mg twice daily. Dosing with tofacitinib proceeded for 6 to 18 months, followed by 6 months off drug. Points from the study as a whole: The study found higher clonality in lesional than normal scalp, especially in alopecia totalis/universalis.

Extracted RNA was reverse transcribed into cDNA, the sequencing template. Data came from immunoSEQ multiplex PCR; TCRdb stores just in-frame clones and leaves some out. The sample has 150,000 to 160,000 clones; around 50% are singletons. The TCR was taken from a human donor with alopecia areata. The sample in question was CD8+ T cells sorted from blood, obtained at week 0.

The CDR3 region is CASSPGTKNYEQYF. The CDR3 DNA reads TGTGCCAGCAGTCCCGGGACCAAAAACTACGAGCAGTACTTC. The genes are TRBV6-5 and TRBJ2-7; D assignment may be TRBD1 or TRBD2 (5 bases each). The V end lost 5 bases, the J end lost 3 bases, and 14 bases lay between the germline ends. The germline V gene encodes CDR1 MNHEY and CDR2 SVGAGI. The CDR3 loop spans 14 amino acids.